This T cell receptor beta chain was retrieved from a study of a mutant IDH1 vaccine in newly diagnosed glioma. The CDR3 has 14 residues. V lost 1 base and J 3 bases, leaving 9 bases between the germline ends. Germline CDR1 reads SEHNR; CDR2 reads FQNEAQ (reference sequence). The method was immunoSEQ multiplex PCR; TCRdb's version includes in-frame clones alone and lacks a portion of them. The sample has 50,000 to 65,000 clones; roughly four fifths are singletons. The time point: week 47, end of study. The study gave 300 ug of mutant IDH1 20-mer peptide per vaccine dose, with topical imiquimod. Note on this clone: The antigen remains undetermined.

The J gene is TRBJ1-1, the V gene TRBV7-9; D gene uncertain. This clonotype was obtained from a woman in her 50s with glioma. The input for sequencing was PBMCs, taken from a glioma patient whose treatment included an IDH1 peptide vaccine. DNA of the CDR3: TGTGCCAGCAGCTTAGGGCTAGGGCACACTGAAGCTTTCTTT. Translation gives CASSLGLGHTEAFF. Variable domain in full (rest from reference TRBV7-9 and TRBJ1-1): DTGVSQNPRHKITKRGQNVTFRCDPISEHNRLYWYRQTLGQGPEFLTYFQNEAQLEKSRLLSDRFSAERPKGSFSTLEIQRTEQGDSAMYLCASSLGLGHTEAFFGQGTRLTVV.